The 25 T cell receptor beta chains below all came from one sample that was sequenced in a study of T cells after yellow fever vaccination. MiXCR, applied by TCRdb to the 5' RACE reads, yields one record per CDR3 protein. The sample contains a few hundred thousand distinct CDR3 sequences, about a sixth of which appear only once. The specimen was PBMCs, collected 5 days after the first yellow fever vaccination. These receptors were obtained from a man between 18 and 29 years old who received the YFV17D yellow fever vaccine.

A few counts support this clonotype. This chain connects TRBV20-1 to TRBJ2-5; 7 bases agree with TRBD1. The length of the CDR3 is 15 residues. CDR1 is DFQATT, CDR2 SNEGSKA, per germline (reference sequence). Losses at the gene ends were 3 bases for V and 5 bases for J; bases not matched to a gene: 12. The CDR3 DNA sequence: TGCAGTGCTAGTCCCGACAGGGCAAGTGGCGAGACCCAGTACTTC. Encoded protein: CSASPDRASGETQYF.

The table lists this clonotype with many counts. The V gene is TRBV3-1, the J gene TRBJ2-2; D remains unclear. V lost 0 bases and J lost 1, with 3 bases in between. Germline CDR1 is LGHDT and CDR2 is YNNKEL (reference sequence). This CDR3 region has 14 residues. The chain's CDR3 is CASSQDLNTGELFF. In DNA form, the CDR3 reads TGTGCCAGCAGCCAAGACTTGAACACCGGGGAGCTGTTTTTT.

This clonotype appeared a few times. The rearrangement uses TRBV7-6 and TRBJ2-2; 9 bases match TRBD1. With 6 bases clipped from V and 5 bases from J, the junction kept 10 bases outside the gene matches. Germline V CDR1 and CDR2: SGHVS, FNYEAQ. CDR3 size: 16 residues. DNA for the CDR3: TGTGCCAGCAGATCGAAGGGGACAGGGCGAACCGGGGAGCTGTTTTTT. Its protein product is CASRSKGTGRTGELFF.

The chain has TRBV12-3 or TRBV12-4 and TRBJ2-2; tentatively, D is TRBD1 (5 bases). The germline V and J ends were trimmed by 2 bases and 6 bases, with 13 bases remaining between them. This CDR3 region has 15 residues. CDR3 protein: CASSLRQGLAGELFF. CDR3 DNA sequence: TGTGCCAGCAGTTTACGGCAGGGTTTGGCCGGGGAGCTGTTTTTT.

This clonotype has just a few counts. The chain joins TRBV6-1 to TRBJ2-7; D may be TRBD2 (6 bases). From germline, CDR1 is MNHNS and CDR2 SASEGT. With 8 bases removed from V and 0 bases from J, the gap between germline ends came to 20 bases. This CDR3 is built from 16 residues. CDR3 bases: TGTGCCAGCGCGGGGCGGAGGACACTAAGCTCCTACGAGCAGTACGTC. It yields the protein CASAGRRTLSSYEQYV.

The chain uses TRBV19 and TRBJ2-2; D is undetermined. The CDR3 extends over 13 amino acids. Trimming removed 10 bases at V and 1 base at J, with 10 bases between. Germline CDR1 reads LNHDA; CDR2 reads SQIVND (reference sequence). The CDR3 sequence is CATLSRNTGELFF. The CDR3 coding sequence is TGTGCCACCCTAAGCAGGAACACCGGGGAGCTGTTTTTT.

This clonotype came up a few times. The J gene is TRBJ2-1, the V gene TRBV6-2 or TRBV6-3, with D unclear. Germline values: CDR1 MNHEY, CDR2 SVGEGT. The CDR3 is 11 residues long. Trimming shortened V by 2 bases and J by 16 bases, and 12 bases separated the two germline ends. CDR3 nucleotides: TGTGCCAGCAGTTACCCCCCCTCGGAATTCTTC. Protein product: CASSYPPSEFF.

Here the CDR3 DNA reads TGTGCCAGCAGCTCTGACAGGGGGTCTGGCACCGGGGAGCTGTTTTTT. This codes for CASSSDRGSGTGELFF. The chain links TRBV7-2 to TRBJ2-2; TRBD1 matches at 9 bases. The germline CDR1 and CDR2 sequences are SGHTA and FQGNSA. The CDR3 contains 16 residues. The J segment lost 4 bases and the V segment lost 4 bases, leaving 7 bases of the junction unmatched.

This clonotype was seen a few times. The chain has TRBV20-1 and TRBJ1-6, with D possibly TRBD1 on 6 matching bases. V shed 2 bases and J shed 4 bases, with 15 bases lying between them. The CDR3 consists of 16 residues. CDR1 DFQATT and CDR2 SNEGSKA come from the germline V gene (reference sequence). The CDR3 protein is CSARPGRGKYNSPLHF. The CDR3 DNA follows: TGCAGTGCTAGACCGGGTAGGGGGAAGTATAATTCACCCCTCCACTTT.

The chain is built from TRBV28 and TRBJ2-7, with D perhaps TRBD1 (6 bases). The germline V gene has CDR1 MDHEN and CDR2 SYDVKM. The CDR3 is 14 residues long. V was cut by 5 bases and J by 4 bases, with 15 bases left in between. CDR3 bases: TGTGCCAGCAGTGACAGGTCGACAACTTACGAGCAGTACGTC. Its protein is CASSDRSTTYEQYV.

This clonotype was seen a few times. V and J are TRBV29-1 and TRBJ1-2; D may be TRBD1 (5 bases). This CDR3 contains 13 residues. V dropped 3 bases and J dropped 1 base, with 9 bases sitting between them. Germline CDR1 reads SQVTM; CDR2 reads ANQGSEA. Written as DNA, the CDR3 is TGCAGCGTTGAGGGGGGTTATAACTATGGCTACACCTTC. It is translated as CSVEGGYNYGYTF.

The rearrangement uses TRBV20-1 and TRBJ2-5, with 11 bases matching TRBD2. The V segment lost 8 bases and the J segment 5 bases; nucleotides outside the gene matches: 4. CDR1 and CDR2 (germline): DFQATT, SNEGSKA (reference sequence). The CDR3 contains 12 residues. CDR3 protein: CSLAGGMETQYF. The CDR3 nucleotides read TGCAGTTTAGCGGGGGGGATGGAGACCCAGTACTTC.

The sample holds a few counts of this clonotype. This CDR3 reads CASTNTGQQPQHF. CDR3 sequence (DNA): TGTGCCAGCACCAATACAGGGCAACAGCCCCAGCATTTT. The V and J genes are TRBV6-6 and TRBJ1-5; maybe TRBD1 (6 bases). Germline-derived CDR1 and CDR2 are MNHNY and SVGAGI (reference sequence). The CDR3 runs to 13 residues. V lost 7 bases, J lost 7 bases, and 14 bases lay in between.

CDR3 in amino acids: CASSPPNRETQYF. The CDR3 coding sequence is TGTGCCAGCAGCCCTCCTAACCGGGAGACCCAGTACTTC. The chain couples TRBV14 to TRBJ2-5; D gene unclear. The germline CDR1 and CDR2 sequences are SGHDN and FVKESK. The CDR3 runs 13 residues. V was trimmed by 4 bases and J by 5 bases, leaving 11 bases between them.

To note about this clonotype: At one boundary the junction diverges from the germline segment, which might be a read error. The chain couples TRBV10-2 to TRBJ2-6; 7 nucleotides match TRBD1. The germline gives CDR1 WSHSY, CDR2 SAAADI. The CDR3 covers 15 residues. CDR3 sequence reads: CASSDTGAGANVLAF. The CDR3 DNA reads as TGCGCCAGCAGTGACACAGGGGCCGGGGCCAACGTCCTGGCTTTC.

The genes are TRBV18 and TRBJ1-1; a possible D gene is TRBD1 (5 bases). The germline V and J ends were trimmed by 6 bases and 3 bases, with 14 bases remaining between them. CDR3 length equals 14 residues. CDR1 is KGHSH, CDR2 LQKENI, per germline. The chain's CDR3 is CASSQTDSDTEAFF. CDR3 DNA sequence: TGTGCCAGCTCTCAAACCGACAGCGACACTGAAGCTTTCTTT.

This clonotype was counted only a few times. This chain joins TRBV4-2 and TRBJ2-5, with D tentatively TRBD1 (5 bases). CDR3 length: 14 amino acids. The germline gives CDR1 LGHNA, CDR2 YNFKEQ. Trimming pared 7 bases from V and 4 bases from J, leaving 16 bases between. CDR3 sequence (DNA): TGTGCCAGCACCTCGTTGGGGCAGGGAGAGACCCAGTACTTC. It encodes CASTSLGQGETQYF.

This clonotype was seen a few times. CDR3 protein: CASSQVQGANNQPQHF. CDR3 DNA sequence: TGCGCCAGCAGCCAAGTCCAGGGGGCGAACAATCAGCCCCAGCATTTT. The chain couples TRBV4-1 to TRBJ1-5; 8 positions match TRBD1. Germline loops: CDR1 MGHRA, CDR2 YSYEKL. V shed 1 base, J shed 3 bases, and the junction held 5 bases outside the gene matches. The length of the CDR3 is 16 residues.

This clonotype was picked up a small number of times. V and J are TRBV29-1 and TRBJ1-1; TRBD1 matches 9 bases. Germline trimming cut 6 bases from V and 10 bases from J; bases unmatched to any gene: 9. This CDR3 is built from 12 residues. Germline values: CDR1 SQVTM, CDR2 ANQGSEA. As DNA, the CDR3 is TGCAGCGTCGGGACAGGGCGAGCCCGAGCTTTCTTT. The encoded protein is CSVGTGRARAFF.

The chain employs TRBV2 and TRBJ2-2; possible D gene TRBD2, 5 bases. V was pared by 6 bases and J by 0 bases, with 11 bases between. This CDR3 region has 15 residues. Germline V gene lookup returns CDR1 SNHLY and CDR2 FYNNEI. CDR3 amino acids: CASRGASPNTGELFF. CDR3 coding DNA: TGTGCCAGCAGGGGAGCTTCACCGAACACCGGGGAGCTGTTTTTT.

This clonotype was detected only a few times. V gene TRBV24-1 combines with J gene TRBJ2-3; TRBD1 might be the D (6 bases). Looked up from germline, CDR1 is KGHDR and CDR2 is SFDVKD. The CDR3 length is 15 residues. Trimming shortened V by 4 bases and J by 0 bases, and 10 bases separated the two germline ends. As DNA, the CDR3 is TGTGCCACCAGTGAGTGGGGGCGAAGCACAGATACGCAGTATTTT. It specifies CATSEWGRSTDTQYF.

The V and J genes are TRBV5-1 and TRBJ2-5; 9 nucleotides match TRBD2. CDR3 size: 18 residues. In germline, CDR1 is SGHRS, CDR2 YFSETQ. V was pared by 6 bases and J by 5 bases, with 20 bases of the junction left unmatched. The CDR3 region is CASTPIGLAGPQGETQYF. In nucleotides, the CDR3 is TGCGCCAGCACCCCGATCGGGCTAGCGGGGCCCCAGGGGGAGACCCAGTACTTC.

The chain employs TRBV5-6 and TRBJ1-2; no reliable D call. Trimming removed 0 bases at V and 7 bases at J, with 10 bases between. Germline CDR1 reads SGHDT; CDR2 reads YYEEEE. CDR3 size: 13 residues. CDR3 in DNA: TGTGCCAGCAGCTTGGAACCCTACGGTGGCTACACCTTC. This translates into CASSLEPYGGYTF.

The chain recombines TRBV7-2 with TRBJ2-5, with 9 nucleotides matching TRBD1. The ends lost 4 bases at V and 7 bases at J; junction bases unmatched: 4. CDR3 length: 13 amino acids. The V gene's germline CDR1 is SGHTA and CDR2 FQGNSA. CDR3 coding DNA: TGTGCCAGCAGCTCGACAGGGGGAACGACCCAGTACTTC. It yields the protein CASSSTGGTTQYF.

This clonotype was detected only a few times. V gene TRBV4-2 combines with J gene TRBJ1-2; perhaps TRBD1 as D (5 bases). The CDR3 is made up of 16 amino acids. CDR1 is LGHNA and CDR2 is YNFKEQ in the germline V gene. Trimming stripped 0 bases from V and 1 base from J, with 12 bases between. The CDR3 sequence is CASSQDVGAYNYGYTF. CDR3 sequence (DNA): TGTGCCAGCAGCCAAGATGTTGGGGCGTATAACTATGGCTACACCTTC.